This T cell receptor (beta chain) was found in a study of early T cells in non-severe SARS-CoV-2 infection. About the study: RNA in bulk from unsorted whole blood was sequenced, and chains were unpaired.

One entry per CDR3 protein results from TCRdb running MiXCR on the 5' RACE reads. The table includes 25,000 to 35,000 distinct CDR3 sequences, about 5% detected once. Losses at the gene ends were 0 bases for V and 6 bases for J; bases not matched to a gene: 4. Germline CDR1 reads LGHNA; CDR2 reads YSLEER. This CDR3 has 15 residues. Study results and limitations: Matching with VDJdb favored anti-spike CD8 responses (missing private and CD4 specificities).

This clonotype has ten or more counts. Its antigen is unidentified. The specimen was whole blood. The gene calls are TRBV4-3 and TRBJ2-7, with 11 bases lining up with TRBD1. The receptor was derived from an adult who was a healthcare worker with PCR-confirmed SARS-CoV-2 infection or an uninfected control (not recorded which). CDR3 bases: TGCGCCAGCAGCCAAGAGTCCGGACAGGGGGCCGAGCAGTACTTC. This translates into CASSQESGQGAEQYF.